Shown below are 22 T cell receptor beta chains from a single sample sequenced in a study of cytomegalovirus exposure and HLA in healthy donors (dated by TCRdb to about 2017). The library was built by means of the immunoSEQ multiplex PCR assay. For the multiplex PCR, a mixture combining 60 forward primers for TCR Vbeta segments and 13 reverse primers for TCR Jbeta segments was used. In TCRdb, the immuneACCESS table is reduced to in-frame sequences with V and J assigned. These tables do not hold every clone; where another copy was compared, an unresolved V gene accounts for under half, and the others remain unexplained. Counted in this sample were hundreds of thousands of clones; about 78% of them appeared once. Jointly, the top ten make up approximately 3.8% of the sample. The material sequenced was PBMCs. These receptors were taken from a male donor in good health and CMV-seronegative.

The chain links TRBV7-9 to TRBJ1-1; TRBD1 aligns across 7 bases. The CDR3 consists of 14 residues. Germline loops: CDR1 SEHNR, CDR2 FQNEAQ (reference sequence). The junction had 4 bases not matched to a gene; V was cut back by 2 bases and J by 4 bases. The CDR3, as DNA: TGTGCCAGCAGCTTAATTCACAGGGGCACTGAAGCTTTCTTT. This encodes CASSLIHRGTEAFF.

This chain connects TRBV6-4 to TRBJ2-1; 7 nucleotides match TRBD2. The length of the CDR3 is 16 residues. In germline, CDR1 is MRHNA, CDR2 SNTAGT. V shed 0 bases, J shed 0 bases, and the junction held 2 bases outside the gene matches. The CDR3 bases are TGTGCCAGCAGTGACTCGGGGGGGAGCTCCTACAATGAGCAGTTCTTC. Translated: CASSDSGGSSYNEQFF.

CDR3 in DNA: TGTGCCAGTAGTGCGCCGGGACAGGGGGCCTACGAGCAGTACTTC. This codes for CASSAPGQGAYEQYF. The V call is TRBV19, the J call TRBJ2-5; 11 bases line up with TRBD1. The end of the DNA is better explained by TRBJ2-7, so the J call may be wrong. The length of the CDR3 is 15 residues. Germline V gene data show CDR1 as LNHDA and CDR2 as SQIVND (reference sequence).

The chain couples TRBV27 to TRBJ1-1; 9 bases are a match to TRBD1. This CDR3 region has 13 residues. Looked up from germline, CDR1 is MNHEY and CDR2 is SMNVEV (reference sequence). With 6 bases clipped from V and 1 base from J, the junction kept 0 bases outside the gene matches. The CDR3, as DNA: TGTGCCAGCAGGGGACAGGGGAACACTGAAGCTTTCTTT. It codes for CASRGQGNTEAFF.

The chain is built from TRBV28 and TRBJ2-4; possibly TRBD1 for D (6 bases). V was clipped by 1 base and J by 7 bases, with 11 bases between them. The CDR3 has 14 amino acids. The germline gives CDR1 MDHEN, CDR2 SYDVKM. DNA of the CDR3: TGTGCCAGCAGTTTATTGGGGACACTGAACATTCAGTACTTC. Amino acid sequence: CASSLLGTLNIQYF.

The chain has TRBV11-2 and TRBJ2-3, with D tentatively TRBD2 (5 bases). The CDR3 has 17 residues. The germline gives CDR1 SGHAT, CDR2 FQNNGV. The V gene lost 3 bases and the J gene lost 0 bases, with 16 bases spanning the gap. The CDR3 nucleotides are TGTGCCAGCAGCTTCCCCACGGACTCGATTAGCACAGATACGCAGTATTTT. Its protein is CASSFPTDSISTDTQYF.

CDR3 amino acids: CASTLRQSLDEQYF. The CDR3 coding sequence is TGTGCCAGCACCTTACGACAGTCTCTGGACGAGCAGTACTTC. The rearrangement links TRBV6-5 to TRBJ2-7; D is perhaps TRBD1 (5 bases). Germline-derived CDR1 and CDR2 are MNHEY and SVGAGI. The CDR3 runs 14 residues. V was cut by 7 bases and J by 5 bases, with 18 bases left in between.

J is TRBJ2-2 and V is TRBV6-5; 7 bases agree with TRBD1. Germline V gene sequence: CDR1 MNHEY, CDR2 SVGAGI. V trimming: 7 bases; J trimming: 5 bases; junction bases outside the gene matches: 7. The CDR3 has 14 amino acids. The CDR3 here is CASTRDSGTGELFF. The CDR3, as DNA: TGTGCCAGCACCCGGGACAGCGGAACCGGGGAGCTGTTTTTT.

Concerning this clone: The same CDR3 also results from other DNA sequences found in this sample. The rearrangement joins TRBV4-1 to TRBJ2-7; the D is unclear. CDR3 length: 13 amino acids. Germline CDR1 MGHRA, CDR2 YSYEKL. Trimming took off 0 bases at V and 3 bases at J, with 6 bases between the two ends. CDR3 amino acids: CASSQDRGYEQYF. DNA for the CDR3: TGCGCCAGCAGCCAAGACAGAGGCTACGAGCAGTACTTC.

This clone was found once. This chain uses TRBV5-1 with TRBJ2-7; a weak D match, TRBD2 (6 bases). From germline, CDR1 is SGHRS and CDR2 YFSETQ. V lost 3 bases to trimming and J lost 2 bases, with 12 bases between them. CDR3 length: 14 residues. DNA for the CDR3: TGCGCCAGCAGCTCGGGACTGTTTCCCTACGAGCAGTACTTC. Its translation is CASSSGLFPYEQYF.

This clone was counted a few times. The V gene is TRBV7-8, the J gene TRBJ1-2; tentatively, D is TRBD1 (5 bases). This CDR3 has 16 residues. The germline V gene encodes CDR1 SGHVS and CDR2 FQNEAQ. Trimming removed 3 bases from V and 4 bases from J, with 18 bases in between. CDR3 nucleotide sequence: TGTGCCAGCAGCTTCGCTCGGGGGGGGAAGGTCTATGGCTACACCTTC. Encoded protein: CASSFARGGKVYGYTF.

This rearrangement joins TRBV6-1 to TRBJ2-1, with 8 bases that match TRBD1. CDR3 length equals 18 residues. Looked up from germline, CDR1 is MNHNS and CDR2 is SASEGT. Trimming cost V 2 bases and J 2 bases; bases outside gene matches: 11. The CDR3 loop is CASSENQGATPPYNEQFF. CDR3 coding DNA: TGTGCCAGCAGTGAAAATCAGGGGGCCACTCCTCCCTACAATGAGCAGTTCTTC.

V usage is TRBV19 and J usage is TRBJ2-5, with 7 bases matching TRBD2. The J segment lost 5 bases and the V segment lost 6 bases, leaving 6 bases of the junction unmatched. CDR3 length: 13 residues. Germline V gene sequence: CDR1 LNHDA, CDR2 SQIVND (reference sequence). CDR3 in amino acids: CASSGGRAETQYF. DNA of the CDR3: TGTGCCAGTAGCGGCGGGAGAGCGGAGACCCAGTACTTC. The variable domain in full, completed from reference TRBV19 and TRBJ2-5, reads DGGITQSPKYLFRKEGQNVTLSCEQNLNHDAMYWYRQDPGQGLRLIYYSQIVNDFQKGDIAEGYSVSREKKESFPLTVTSAQKNPTAFYLCASSGGRAETQYFGPGTRLLVL.

The chain links TRBV5-1 to TRBJ1-1, with D possibly TRBD1 on 6 matching bases. V lost 4 bases, J lost 5 bases, and 18 bases lay in between. The CDR3 has 15 residues. Germline V lookup: CDR1 SGHRS, CDR2 YFSETQ. CDR3 DNA: TGCGCCAGCAGCCCGGAGGCGGGGGCGCAGACTGAAGCTTTCTTT. Its translation is CASSPEAGAQTEAFF.

The V and J genes are TRBV27 and TRBJ2-3; 9 nucleotides match TRBD2. Per the germline V gene, CDR1 is MNHEY and CDR2 is SMNVEV (reference sequence). V dropped 8 bases and J dropped 6; count of bases not matched to a gene: 3. CDR3 size: 12 residues. In DNA, the CDR3 is TGTGCCAGCTCTGGACTAGCGGATACGCAGTATTTT. Translating it yields CASSGLADTQYF.

The chain uses TRBV12-5 and TRBJ1-3, with D possibly TRBD1 on 6 matching bases. Trimming stripped 0 bases from V and 4 bases from J, with 19 bases between. The germline V gene has CDR1 LGHNT and CDR2 FRNRAP. The CDR3 contains 18 residues. The chain's CDR3 is CASGLVLGGAVEGNTIYF. As DNA, the CDR3 is TGTGCTAGTGGTTTGGTACTGGGGGGGGCCGTGGAAGGAAACACCATATATTTT.

The chain combines TRBV28 with TRBJ2-3; a weak D match, TRBD1 (5 bases). CDR3 length: 14 amino acids. CDR1 is MDHEN and CDR2 is SYDVKM in the germline V gene. Trimming pared 8 bases from V and 2 bases from J, leaving 14 bases between. The chain's CDR3 is CASGRGQHTDTQYF. Here the CDR3 DNA reads TGTGCCAGCGGTAGGGGCCAGCACACAGATACGCAGTATTTT.

This clone has more than one count but fewer than ten. The CDR3 sequence is CASSYPGKYYEQYF. CDR3 nucleotides: TGTGCCAGCAGTTACCCAGGGAAGTATTACGAGCAGTACTTC. V and J are TRBV2 and TRBJ2-7; D might be TRBD1 (5 bases). The CDR3 loop spans 14 amino acids. V was cut by 5 bases and J by 4 bases, with 15 bases left in between. Germline V gene sequence: CDR1 SNHLY, CDR2 FYNNEI.

This clone was counted only a few times. The chain has TRBV28 and TRBJ2-2, with D possibly being TRBD2 (5 bases). The CDR3 extends over 16 amino acids. V was pared by 4 bases and J by 7 bases, with 19 bases between. CDR1 and CDR2 from the germline V gene are MDHEN and SYDVKM. Here the CDR3 reads CASSSSFSLRGGELFF. The CDR3 DNA sequence: TGTGCCAGCAGTTCCTCCTTCAGCCTTCGGGGCGGGGAGCTGTTTTTT.

The chain combines TRBV5-1 with TRBJ1-1; no firm D call. In germline, CDR1 is SGHRS, CDR2 YFSETQ. V was clipped by 1 base and J by 0 bases, with 16 bases between them. This CDR3 is 17 amino acids long. The CDR3 region has the DNA TGCGCCAGCAGCTTGATGATGGCAGGAGGAATGAACACTGAAGCTTTCTTT. Amino acids: CASSLMMAGGMNTEAFF.

This clone was observed once. The chain uses TRBV25-1 and TRBJ2-1; tentatively, D is TRBD2 (5 bases). Germline V lookup: CDR1 MGHDK, CDR2 SYGVNS. V was clipped by 4 bases and J by 6 bases, with 7 bases between them. The CDR3 length is 12 residues. CDR3 protein: CASSVEGNEQFF. The DNA for the CDR3 is TGTGCCAGCAGTGTCGAGGGCAATGAGCAGTTCTTC.

The chain has TRBV9 and TRBJ2-1, with 9 bases fitting TRBD1. Germline values: CDR1 SGDLS, CDR2 YYNGEE. After removal of 4 bases from V and 5 bases from J, the junction contained 10 bases not matched to a gene. The length of the CDR3 is 16 residues. As DNA, the CDR3 is TGTGCCAGCAGCCCCCAGGGACAGGGATCCAACAATGAGCAGTTCTTC. Protein sequence: CASSPQGQGSNNEQFF. Full variable domain (rest looked up from reference TRBV9 and TRBJ2-1): DSGVTQTPKHLITATGQRVTLRCSPRSGDLSVYWYQQSLDQGLQFLIQYYNGEERAKGNILERFSAQQFPDLHSELNLSSLELGDSALYFCASSPQGQGSNNEQFFGPGTRLTVL.